This is a list of T cell receptor beta chains from one sample in a study of T cell responses to AZD1222 COVID-19 vaccine. The assay was immunoSEQ multiplex PCR, and TCRdb's table has in-frame clones only and misses some. Of some 180,000 clones in the sample, roughly 92% were seen once. Sequencing was performed on peripheral blood, taken on day 0 of AZD1222 vaccination. These TCRs come from an adult in good health. CDR3s include the opening cysteine and the closing phenylalanine or tryptophan. D genes are given only for firm matches. Not all rows give a size; the values are once, few, many and, for expanded clones, a class.

V gene	J gene	D gene	clone size	CDR3 DNA	CDR3 protein
TRBV28	TRBJ1-5	TRBD1	-	TGTGCCAGCAGGAAGGGACAGGGAGATTATCAGCCCCAGCATTTT	CASRKGQGDYQPQHF
TRBV9	TRBJ2-3	TRBD1	-	TGTGCCAGCAGCCCGGGACGACAGGGGAGGTCGACAGATACGCAGTATTTT	CASSPGRQGRSTDTQYF
TRBV12-5	TRBJ1-4	-	-	TGTGCTAGTGGTTTGTGGTCGGGGGTGAGTGAAAAACTGTTTTTT	CASGLWSGVSEKLFF
TRBV5-1	TRBJ1-1	-	-	TGCGCCAGCAGCGGGCAGAACACTGAAGCTTTCTTT	CASSGQNTEAFF
TRBV6-1	TRBJ2-7	-	-	TGTGCCAGCAGGGGGGCGGGGGCACCCTACGAGCAGTACTTC	CASRGAGAPYEQYF
TRBV6-5	TRBJ1-2	-	once	TGTGTTGGAGGGTTTAACTATGGCTACACCTTC	CVGGFNYGYTF
TRBV7-2	TRBJ2-1	-	-	TGTGCCAGCACCTTACAGGGAGTTAAGCAGTTCTTC	CASTLQGVKQFF
TRBV6-5	TRBJ2-7	-	-	TGTGCCACAGTCAAGCTCGCGGGGTCTAAATACGAGCAGTACTTC	CATVKLAGSKYEQYF
TRBV2	TRBJ2-1	-	-	TGTGCCAGCAGAGGGCAGACCTCCTACAATGAGCAGTTCTTC	CASRGQTSYNEQFF
TRBV19	TRBJ2-7	TRBD2	once	TGTGCCAGTAGTACCCGACTAGCGGGGTACTACGAGCAGTACTTC	CASSTRLAGYYEQYF
TRBV5-4	TRBJ2-2	TRBD2	-	TGTGCCAGCAGCTTGGCACTAGCGGGGGCCTACGGGGAGCTGTTTTTT	CASSLALAGAYGELFF
TRBV11-1	TRBJ1-3	TRBD1	once	TGTGCCAGCAGCCCCTGGGGACAGTCTGCAAACACCATATATTTT	CASSPWGQSANTIYF
TRBV15	TRBJ2-5	-	-	TGTGCCACCAGCAGAGAGGTTAGGGGGGAGACCCAGTACTTC	CATSREVRGETQYF
TRBV19	TRBJ1-5	TRBD1	-	TGTGCCAGTAGTGGGACAGACAATCAGCCCCAGCATTTT	CASSGTDNQPQHF